This T cell receptor (beta chain) was identified in a study of blood T cells in healthy people across ages. With each sample, at least 5 micrograms of total RNA were extracted. For the second PCR, which ran for 7 to 11 cycles, a sample-barcoded 5' primer and a J-beta primer mix were used. Each of the cDNA molecules was tagged by a template-switch adaptor with 12 random nucleotides. TCRdb called the 5' RACE reads again in MiXCR, with one record for every CDR3 protein. The sample holds 550,000 to 800,000 distinct CDR3 sequences, less than 40% seen once. Study-wide points: Naive T cell percentage showed a strong correlation with the diversity of TCR beta.

Points on this clonotype: As yet, its antigen is unknown. The junction differs from germline at one of its ends, possibly a read error.

CDR3 length: 15 amino acids. CDR1 is MNHEY, CDR2 SVGAGI, per germline. The TCR sequence derives from a woman older than 75 in good health. Sequenced input: blood. V is TRBV6-5 and J is TRBJ2-1; 8 bases map to TRBD1. The CDR3 DNA reads as TGTGTCAGCAAAAAGGTGGACAGGGAGAGGAATGAGCAGTTCTTC. Residues: CVSKKVDRERNEQFF.